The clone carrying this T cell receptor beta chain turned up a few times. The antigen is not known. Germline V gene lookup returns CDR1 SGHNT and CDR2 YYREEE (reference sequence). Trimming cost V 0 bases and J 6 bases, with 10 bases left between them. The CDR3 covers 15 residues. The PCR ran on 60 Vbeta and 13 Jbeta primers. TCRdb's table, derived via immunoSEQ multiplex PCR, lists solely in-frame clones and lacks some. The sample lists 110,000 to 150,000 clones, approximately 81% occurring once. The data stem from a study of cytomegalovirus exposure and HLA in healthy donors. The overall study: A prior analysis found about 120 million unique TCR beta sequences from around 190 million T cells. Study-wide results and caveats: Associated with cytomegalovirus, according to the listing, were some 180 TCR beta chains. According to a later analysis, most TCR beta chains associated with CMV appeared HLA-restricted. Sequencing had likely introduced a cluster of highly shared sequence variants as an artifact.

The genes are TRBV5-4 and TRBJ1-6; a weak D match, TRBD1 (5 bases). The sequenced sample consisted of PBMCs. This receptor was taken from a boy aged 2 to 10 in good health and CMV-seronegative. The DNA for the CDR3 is TGTGCCAGCAGCTTGGCCCTGGGGGGTAATTCACCCCTCCACTTT. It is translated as CASSLALGGNSPLHF.